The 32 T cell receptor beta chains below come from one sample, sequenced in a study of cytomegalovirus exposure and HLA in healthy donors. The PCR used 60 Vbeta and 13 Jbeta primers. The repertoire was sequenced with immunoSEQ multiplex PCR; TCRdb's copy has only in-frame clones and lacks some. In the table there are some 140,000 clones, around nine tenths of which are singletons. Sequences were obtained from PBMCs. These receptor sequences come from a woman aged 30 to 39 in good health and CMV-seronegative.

The CDR3 bases are TGCGCCAGCAGCTTGGCCTTAGCGGGGGGGTCCCATGGCCGGGAGCTGTTTTTT. The encoded protein is CASSLALAGGSHGRELFF. The chain carries TRBV5-1 and TRBJ2-2, with 11 bases matching TRBD2. V shed 0 bases and J 9 bases; nucleotides not matched to a gene: 13. CDR1 is SGHRS and CDR2 is YFSETQ in the germline V gene. This CDR3 is 18 amino acids long. Based on the CDR3 plus reference TRBV5-1 and TRBJ2-2, the full variable domain is KAGVTQTPRYLIKTRGQQVTLSCSPISGHRSVSWYQQTPGQGLQFLFEYFSETQRNKGNFPGRFSGRQFSNSRSEMNVSTLELGDSALYLCASSLALAGGSHGRELFFGEGSRLTVL.

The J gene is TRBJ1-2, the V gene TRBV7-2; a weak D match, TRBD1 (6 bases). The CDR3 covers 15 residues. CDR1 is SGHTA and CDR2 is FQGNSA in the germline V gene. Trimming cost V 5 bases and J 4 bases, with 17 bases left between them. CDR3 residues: CASSTTPDSPYGYTF. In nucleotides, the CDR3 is TGTGCCAGCAGCACCACCCCGGACAGTCCCTATGGCTACACCTTC.

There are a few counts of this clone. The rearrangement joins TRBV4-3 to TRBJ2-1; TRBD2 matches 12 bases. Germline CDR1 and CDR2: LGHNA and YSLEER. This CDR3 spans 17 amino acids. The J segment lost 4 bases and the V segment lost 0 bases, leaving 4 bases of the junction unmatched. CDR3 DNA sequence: TGCGCCAGCAGCCAAGAACTAGCGGGAGGTCGATACAATGAGCAGTTCTTC. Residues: CASSQELAGGRYNEQFF.

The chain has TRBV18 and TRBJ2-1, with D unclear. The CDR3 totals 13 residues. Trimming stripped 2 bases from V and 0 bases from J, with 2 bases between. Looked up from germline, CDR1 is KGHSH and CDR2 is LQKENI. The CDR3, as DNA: TGTGCCAGCTCACCATACTCCTACAATGAGCAGTTCTTC. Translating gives CASSPYSYNEQFF. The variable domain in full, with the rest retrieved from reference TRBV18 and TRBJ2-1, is NAGVMQNPRHLVRRRGQEARLRCSPMKGHSHVYWYRQLPEEGLKFMVYLQKENIIDESGMPKERFSAEFPKEGPSILRIQQVVRGDSAAYFCASSPYSYNEQFFGPGTRLTVL.

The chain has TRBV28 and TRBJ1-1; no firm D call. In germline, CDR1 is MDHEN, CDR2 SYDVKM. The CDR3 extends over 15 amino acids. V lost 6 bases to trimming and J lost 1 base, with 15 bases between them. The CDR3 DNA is TGTGCCAGCAGGACCTCCGCAGGAGGGAACACTGAAGCTTTCTTT. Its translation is CASRTSAGGNTEAFF.

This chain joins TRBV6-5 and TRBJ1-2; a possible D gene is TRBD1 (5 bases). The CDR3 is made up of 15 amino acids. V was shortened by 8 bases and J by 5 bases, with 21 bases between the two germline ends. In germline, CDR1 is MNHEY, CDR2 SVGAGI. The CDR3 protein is CASYSGGTPQYGYTF. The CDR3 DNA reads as TGTGCCAGCTACTCCGGGGGAACCCCGCAATATGGCTACACCTTC.

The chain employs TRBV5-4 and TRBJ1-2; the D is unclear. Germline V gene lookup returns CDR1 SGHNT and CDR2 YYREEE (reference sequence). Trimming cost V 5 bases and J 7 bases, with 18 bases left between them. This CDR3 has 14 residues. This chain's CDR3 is CASRHWTGEGGYTF. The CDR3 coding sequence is TGTGCCAGCAGACATTGGACGGGCGAGGGTGGCTACACCTTC.

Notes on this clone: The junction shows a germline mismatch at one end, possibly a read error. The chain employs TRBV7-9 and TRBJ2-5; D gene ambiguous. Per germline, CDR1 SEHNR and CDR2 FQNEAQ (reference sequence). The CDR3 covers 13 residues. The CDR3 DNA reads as TGTTCCAGCAGCTTGAGCGTTCAAGAGACCCAGTACTTC. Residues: CSSSLSVQETQYF.

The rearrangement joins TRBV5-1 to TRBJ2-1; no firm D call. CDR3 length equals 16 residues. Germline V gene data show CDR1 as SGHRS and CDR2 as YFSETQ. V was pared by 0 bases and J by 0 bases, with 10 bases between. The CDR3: CASSLDLTSSYNEQFF. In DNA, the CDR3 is TGCGCCAGCAGCTTGGATCTTACGAGCTCCTACAATGAGCAGTTCTTC.

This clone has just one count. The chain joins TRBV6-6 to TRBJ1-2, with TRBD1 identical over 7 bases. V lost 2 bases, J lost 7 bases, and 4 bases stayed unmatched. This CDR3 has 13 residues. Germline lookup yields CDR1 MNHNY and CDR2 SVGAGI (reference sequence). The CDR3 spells CASSYTQGTGYTF. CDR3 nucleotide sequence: TGTGCCAGCAGTTACACACAGGGGACTGGCTACACCTTC.

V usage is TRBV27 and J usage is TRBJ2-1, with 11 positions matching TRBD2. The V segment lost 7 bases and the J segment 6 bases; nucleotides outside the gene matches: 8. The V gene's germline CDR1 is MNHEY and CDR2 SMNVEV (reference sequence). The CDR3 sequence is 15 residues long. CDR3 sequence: CASNMGLAGGNEQFF. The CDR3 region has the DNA TGTGCCAGCAACATGGGGCTAGCGGGAGGCAATGAGCAGTTCTTC.

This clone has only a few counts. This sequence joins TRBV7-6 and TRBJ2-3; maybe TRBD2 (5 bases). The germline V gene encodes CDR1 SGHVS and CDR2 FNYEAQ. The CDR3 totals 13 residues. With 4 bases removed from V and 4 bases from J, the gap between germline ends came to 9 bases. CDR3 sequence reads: CASSSGGADTQYF. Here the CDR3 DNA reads TGTGCCAGCAGCTCAGGAGGTGCAGATACGCAGTATTTT. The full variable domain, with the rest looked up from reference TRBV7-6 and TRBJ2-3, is GAGVSQSPRYKVTKRGQDVALRCDPISGHVSLYWYRQALGQGPEFLTYFNYEAQQDKSGLPNDRFSAERPEGSISTLTIQRTEQRDSAMYRCASSSGGADTQYFGPGTRLTVL.

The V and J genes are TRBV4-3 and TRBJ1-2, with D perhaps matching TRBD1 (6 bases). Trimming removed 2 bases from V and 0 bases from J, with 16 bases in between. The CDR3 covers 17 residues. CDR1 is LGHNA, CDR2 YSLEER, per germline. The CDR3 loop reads CASSQMLVGAPNYGYTF. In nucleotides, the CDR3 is TGCGCCAGCAGCCAAATGCTAGTGGGGGCGCCTAACTATGGCTACACCTTC.

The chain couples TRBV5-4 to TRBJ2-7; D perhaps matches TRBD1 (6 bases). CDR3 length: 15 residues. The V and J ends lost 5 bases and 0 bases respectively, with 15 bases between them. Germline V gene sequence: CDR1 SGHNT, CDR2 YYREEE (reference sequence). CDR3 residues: CASRGAPGSSYEQYF. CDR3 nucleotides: TGTGCCAGCAGGGGGGCACCGGGGAGCTCCTACGAGCAGTACTTC.

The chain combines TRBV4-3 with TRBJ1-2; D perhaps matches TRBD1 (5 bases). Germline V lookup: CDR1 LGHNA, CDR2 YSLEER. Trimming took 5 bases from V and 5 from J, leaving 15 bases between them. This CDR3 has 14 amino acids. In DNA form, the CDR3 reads TGCGCCAGCAGCAACGAAAGGGGTGGATATGGCTACACCTTC. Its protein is CASSNERGGYGYTF.

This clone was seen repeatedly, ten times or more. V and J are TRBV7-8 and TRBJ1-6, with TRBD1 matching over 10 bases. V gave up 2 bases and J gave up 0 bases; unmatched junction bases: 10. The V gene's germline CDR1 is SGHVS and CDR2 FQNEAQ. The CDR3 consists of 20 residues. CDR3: CASSLSWDRGMSSYNSPLHF. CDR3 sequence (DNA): TGTGCCAGCAGCTTATCTTGGGACAGGGGAATGAGCTCCTATAATTCACCCCTCCACTTT.

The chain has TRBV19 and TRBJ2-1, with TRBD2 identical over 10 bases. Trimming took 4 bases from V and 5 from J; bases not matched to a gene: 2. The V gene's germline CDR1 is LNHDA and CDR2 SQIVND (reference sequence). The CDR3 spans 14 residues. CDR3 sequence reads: CASSNLAGDNEQFF. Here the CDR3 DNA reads TGTGCCAGTAGTAACCTAGCGGGAGACAATGAGCAGTTCTTC.

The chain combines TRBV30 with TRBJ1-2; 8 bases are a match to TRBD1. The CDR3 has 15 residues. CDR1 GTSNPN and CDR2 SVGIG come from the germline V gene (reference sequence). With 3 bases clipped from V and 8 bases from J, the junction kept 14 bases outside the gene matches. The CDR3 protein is CAWSLRMRTGNGYTF. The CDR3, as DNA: TGTGCCTGGAGCCTCCGTATGAGGACAGGGAACGGCTACACCTTC.

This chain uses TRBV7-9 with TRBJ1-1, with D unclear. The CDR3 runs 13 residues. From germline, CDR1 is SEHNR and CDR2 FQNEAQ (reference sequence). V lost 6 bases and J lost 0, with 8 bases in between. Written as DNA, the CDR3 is TGTGCCAGCAGGATCGAGATGAACACTGAAGCTTTCTTT. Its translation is CASRIEMNTEAFF.

CDR3 loop: CASSMGGGVETQYF. The CDR3 DNA reads TGTGCCAGCAGCATGGGCGGGGGAGTGGAGACCCAGTACTTC. The rearrangement joins TRBV5-6 to TRBJ2-5; 7 bases align to TRBD2. J gave up 5 bases and V 4 bases, and 8 bases lay outside the gene matches. This CDR3 has 14 amino acids. CDR1 SGHDT and CDR2 YYEEEE come from the germline V gene. The full variable domain, rest sourced from reference TRBV5-6 and TRBJ2-5, is DAGVTQSPTHLIKTRGQQVTLRCSPKSGHDTVSWYQQALGQGPQFIFQYYEEEERQRGNFPDRFSGHQFPNYSSELNVNALLLGDSALYLCASSMGGGVETQYFGPGTRLLVL.

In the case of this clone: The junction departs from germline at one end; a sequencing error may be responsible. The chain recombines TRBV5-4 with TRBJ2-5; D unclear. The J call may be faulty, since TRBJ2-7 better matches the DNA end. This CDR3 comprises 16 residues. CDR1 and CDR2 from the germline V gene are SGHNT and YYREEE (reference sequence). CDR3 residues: CASSLGMGTLPYEQYF. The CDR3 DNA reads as TGTGCCAGCAGTTTGGGGATGGGCACATTACCCTACGAGCAGTACTTC.

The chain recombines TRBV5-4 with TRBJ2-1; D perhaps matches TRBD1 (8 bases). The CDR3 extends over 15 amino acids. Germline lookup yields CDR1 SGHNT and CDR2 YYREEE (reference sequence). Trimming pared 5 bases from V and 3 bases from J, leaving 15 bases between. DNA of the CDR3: TGTGCCAGCAGTCGAACAGGGGGGGGCTACAATGAGCAGTTCTTC. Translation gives CASSRTGGGYNEQFF. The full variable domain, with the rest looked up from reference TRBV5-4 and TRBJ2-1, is ETGVTQSPTHLIKTRGQQVTLRCSSQSGHNTVSWYQQALGQGPQFIFQYYREEENGRGNFPPRFSGLQFPNYSSELNVNALELDDSALYLCASSRTGGGYNEQFFGPGTRLTVL.

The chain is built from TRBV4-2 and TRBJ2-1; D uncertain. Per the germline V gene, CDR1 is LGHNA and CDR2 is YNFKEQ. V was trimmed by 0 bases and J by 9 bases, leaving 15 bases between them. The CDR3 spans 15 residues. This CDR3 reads CASSQDSRTESEQFF. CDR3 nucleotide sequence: TGTGCCAGCAGCCAAGATAGCCGAACCGAGTCTGAGCAGTTCTTC.

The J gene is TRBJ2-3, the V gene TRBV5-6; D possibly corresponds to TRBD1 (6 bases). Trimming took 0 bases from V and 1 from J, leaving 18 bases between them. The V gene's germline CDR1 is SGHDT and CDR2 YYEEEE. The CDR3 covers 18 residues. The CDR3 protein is CASSLEAGGDSGTDTQYF. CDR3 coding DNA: TGTGCCAGCAGCTTGGAGGCTGGGGGCGATTCGGGCACAGATACGCAGTATTTT.

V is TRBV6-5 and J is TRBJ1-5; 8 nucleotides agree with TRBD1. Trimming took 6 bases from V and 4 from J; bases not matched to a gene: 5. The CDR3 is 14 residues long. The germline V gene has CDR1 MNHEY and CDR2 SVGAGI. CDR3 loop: CASRMGQANQPQHF. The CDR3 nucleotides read TGTGCCAGCAGAATGGGACAGGCAAATCAGCCCCAGCATTTT.

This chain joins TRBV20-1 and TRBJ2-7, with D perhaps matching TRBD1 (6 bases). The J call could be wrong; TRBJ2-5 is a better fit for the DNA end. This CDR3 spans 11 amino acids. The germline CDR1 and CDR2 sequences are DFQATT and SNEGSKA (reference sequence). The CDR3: CSAGRGETQYF. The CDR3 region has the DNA TGCAGTGCGGGCAGGGGAGAGACCCAGTACTTC.

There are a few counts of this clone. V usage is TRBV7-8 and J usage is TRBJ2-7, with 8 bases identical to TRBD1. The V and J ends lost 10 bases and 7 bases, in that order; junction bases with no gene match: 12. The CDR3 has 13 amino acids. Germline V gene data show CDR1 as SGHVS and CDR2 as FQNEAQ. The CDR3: CATTDRVGGEQYF. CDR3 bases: TGTGCCACTACGGACAGGGTGGGTGGAGAGCAGTACTTC. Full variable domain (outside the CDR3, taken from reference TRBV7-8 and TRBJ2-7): GAGVSQSPRYKVAKRGQDVALRCDPISGHVSLFWYQQALGQGPEFLTYFQNEAQLDKSGLPSDRFFAERPEGSVSTLKIQRTQQEDSAVYLCATTDRVGGEQYFGPGTRLTVT.

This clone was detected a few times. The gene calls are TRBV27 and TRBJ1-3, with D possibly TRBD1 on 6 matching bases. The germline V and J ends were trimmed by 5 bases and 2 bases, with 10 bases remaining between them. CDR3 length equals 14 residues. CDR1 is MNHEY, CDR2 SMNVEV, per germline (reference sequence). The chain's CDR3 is CASSRRGPGNTIYF. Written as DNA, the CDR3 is TGTGCCAGCAGTCGGCGGGGGCCTGGAAACACCATATATTTT.

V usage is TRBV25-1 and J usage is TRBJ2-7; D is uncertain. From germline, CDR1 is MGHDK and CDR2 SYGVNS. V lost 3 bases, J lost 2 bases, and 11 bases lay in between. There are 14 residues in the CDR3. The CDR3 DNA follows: TGTGCCAGCAGTGAGTCGGTGTTTCCCTACGAGCAGTACTTC. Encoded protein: CASSESVFPYEQYF.

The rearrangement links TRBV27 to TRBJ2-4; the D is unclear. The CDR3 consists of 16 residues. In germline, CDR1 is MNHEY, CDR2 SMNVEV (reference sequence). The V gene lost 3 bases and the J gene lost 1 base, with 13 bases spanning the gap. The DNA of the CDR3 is TGTGCCAGCAGTTTTGATCTGGGCCGGGCCAAAAACATTCAGTACTTC. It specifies CASSFDLGRAKNIQYF.

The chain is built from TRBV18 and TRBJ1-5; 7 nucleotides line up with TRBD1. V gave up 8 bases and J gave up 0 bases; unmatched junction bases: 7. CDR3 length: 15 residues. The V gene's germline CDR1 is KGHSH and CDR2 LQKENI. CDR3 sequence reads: CASVDRVDSNQPQHF. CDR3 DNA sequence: TGTGCCAGCGTAGACAGGGTAGATAGCAATCAGCCCCAGCATTTT.

CDR3: CASSEGAGAGNEQFF. The CDR3, as DNA: TGTGCCAGCAGTGAAGGTGCAGGGGCAGGCAATGAGCAGTTCTTC. The rearrangement joins TRBV6-4 to TRBJ2-1; TRBD1 is a possible D gene (6 bases). The V and J ends lost 3 bases and 6 bases respectively, with 15 bases between them. In germline, CDR1 is MRHNA, CDR2 SNTAGT. CDR3 length: 15 residues.